This T cell receptor beta chain comes out of a study of T cell clonotyping in hematopoietic cell transplantation. Study details: Recipients were bled about 28 days pretransplant and at posttransplant days 30, 100, 180.

A few counts support this clone. Profiled with immunoSEQ multiplex PCR; TCRdb holds only in-frame clones, not every one. The sample records roughly 15,000 clones, less than 70% being singletons. Trimming left V 3 bases short and J 4 bases short, with 6 bases between. Germline V lookup: CDR1 KGHSY, CDR2 FQNENV. This CDR3 is 12 amino acids long. This chain joins TRBV16 and TRBJ1-2, with D possibly matching TRBD1 (6 bases). The sample consisted of PBMCs. The clonotype comes from a human donor who either received an allogeneic hematopoietic cell transplant for a myeloid malignancy or was a related donor (not recorded which). Some clones in this sample may be carry-over from other donors' samples. CDR3 coding DNA: TGTGCCAGCAGCCAGGACAGCTATGGCTACACCTTC. It encodes CASSQDSYGYTF. Using reference TRBV16 and TRBJ1-2 for the parts outside the CDR3, the full variable domain is GEEVAQTPKHLVRGEGQKAKLYCAPIKGHSYVFWYQQVLKNEFKFLISFQNENVFDETGMPKERFSAKCLPNSPCSLEIQATKLEDSAVYFCASSQDSYGYTFGSGTRLTVV.